A single sample is the source of the 2 T cell receptor beta chains below, sequenced in a study of blood T cell repertoires in COVID-19. The assay was immunoSEQ multiplex PCR, and TCRdb's table has in-frame clones only and misses some. The sample lists approximately 30,000 clones, more than 70% occurring once. The sample taken for sequencing was peripheral blood. These receptors were collected from a woman aged 40 to 50 with active or convalescent COVID-19.

This clone has a single count. V gene TRBV10-3 combines with J gene TRBJ1-1; 11 nucleotides agree with TRBD1. The CDR3 is made up of 12 amino acids. Germline trimming cut 11 bases from V and 5 bases from J; bases unmatched to any gene: 4. The germline V gene encodes CDR1 ENHRY and CDR2 SYGVKD. CDR3 coding DNA: TGTGCCTTCGGGACAGGGGGAACTGAAGCTTTCTTT. Its protein is CAFGTGGTEAFF.

J is TRBJ1-5 and V is TRBV28, with D perhaps matching TRBD1 (5 bases). The CDR3 has 16 amino acids. Deletions cut 6 bases from V and 5 bases from J, with 20 bases between. Germline V CDR1 and CDR2: MDHEN, SYDVKM. This chain's CDR3 is CASRKGRPFWDQPQHF. The CDR3, as DNA: TGTGCCAGCAGGAAGGGGCGCCCATTTTGGGATCAGCCCCAGCATTTT.